This entry lists 29 T cell receptor beta chains sequenced from one sample in a study of blood T cell repertoires in COVID-19. TCRdb's table, derived via immunoSEQ multiplex PCR, lists solely in-frame clones and lacks some. The sample yields about 85,000 clones, 85% to 90% seen once. The sample comprised peripheral blood. Source of these receptors: a woman of 80 years or more with active or convalescent COVID-19.

This sequence joins TRBV19 and TRBJ2-3; possibly TRBD1 for D (6 bases). V shed 7 bases and J shed 4 bases, with 18 bases lying between them. The CDR3 length is 15 residues. In germline, CDR1 is LNHDA, CDR2 SQIVND (reference sequence). The CDR3 bases are TGTGCCAGTAACTCAGGCACAGGGTTTCCAGATACGCAGTATTTT. Translating it yields CASNSGTGFPDTQYF.

V and J are TRBV5-1 and TRBJ2-7, with TRBD1 identical over 9 bases. The CDR3 loop spans 14 amino acids. In germline, CDR1 is SGHRS, CDR2 YFSETQ. J lost 4 bases, V lost 4 bases, and 6 bases had no gene match. CDR3 sequence reads: CASSQGQGGYEQYF. CDR3 bases: TGCGCCAGCAGCCAGGGACAGGGTGGTTACGAGCAGTACTTC.

The rearrangement uses TRBV7-9 and TRBJ2-7, with TRBD2 identical over 9 bases. Germline loops: CDR1 SEHNR, CDR2 FQNEAQ (reference sequence). This CDR3 spans 16 amino acids. The V and J ends lost 4 bases and 0 bases, in that order; junction bases with no gene match: 7. The CDR3 DNA sequence: TGTGCCAGCAGCTCCCCCGTGACTAGCGGCTCCTACGAGCAGTACTTC. This encodes CASSSPVTSGSYEQYF.

Regarding this clone: Additional DNA sequences in this sample encode the identical CDR3. The V gene is TRBV9, the J gene TRBJ1-6, with 9 bases lining up with TRBD1. CDR1 and CDR2 from the germline V gene are SGDLS and YYNGEE. V was pared by 2 bases and J by 8 bases, with 2 bases of the junction left unmatched. The CDR3 is 14 residues long. The CDR3 sequence is CASSVGQGDSPLHF. The DNA for the CDR3 is TGTGCCAGCAGCGTGGGACAGGGAGATTCACCCCTCCACTTT. Combining the CDR3 with reference TRBV9 and TRBJ1-6 gives the whole variable domain DSGVTQTPKHLITATGQRVTLRCSPRSGDLSVYWYQQSLDQGLQFLIQYYNGEERAKGNILERFSAQQFPDLHSELNLSSLELGDSALYFCASSVGQGDSPLHFGNGTRLTVT.

This chain uses TRBV19 with TRBJ1-1, with D perhaps matching TRBD1 (6 bases). CDR3 size: 14 residues. V was shortened by 6 bases and J by 5 bases, with 16 bases between the two germline ends. Germline V gene lookup returns CDR1 LNHDA and CDR2 SQIVND (reference sequence). The CDR3, as DNA: TGTGCCAGTAGGTCTACAGGGAGGGGAACTGAAGCTTTCTTT. Translation: CASRSTGRGTEAFF.

V and J are TRBV28 and TRBJ2-3; D might be TRBD1 (6 bases). The CDR3 contains 15 residues. Deletions cut 4 bases from V and 2 bases from J, with 13 bases between. CDR1 MDHEN and CDR2 SYDVKM come from the germline V gene. As DNA, the CDR3 is TGTGCCAGCAGTTCAACAGGGTCGGTCACAGATACGCAGTATTTT. It is translated as CASSSTGSVTDTQYF.

This clone showed up just a few times. The CDR3 sequence is CASSQSGHREKLFF. CDR3 bases: TGTGCCAGCAGTCAATCGGGTCATCGGGAAAAACTGTTTTTT. The chain is built from TRBV6-2 or TRBV6-3 and TRBJ1-4; D is unresolved. This CDR3 contains 14 residues. The ends were cut back, 5 bases at V and 8 bases at J, with 15 bases in the middle. Germline V gene data show CDR1 as MNHEY and CDR2 as SVGEGT.

The V call is TRBV9, the J call TRBJ1-4, with D possibly TRBD1 on 6 matching bases. The germline V and J ends were trimmed by 4 bases and 8 bases, with 18 bases remaining between them. Germline CDR1 SGDLS, CDR2 YYNGEE. The length of the CDR3 is 15 residues. CDR3 coding DNA: TGTGCCAGCAGCCCGAATCCAGGGGAGGGCGAAAAACTGTTTTTT. The encoded protein is CASSPNPGEGEKLFF. Based on the CDR3 plus reference TRBV9 and TRBJ1-4, the full variable domain is DSGVTQTPKHLITATGQRVTLRCSPRSGDLSVYWYQQSLDQGLQFLIQYYNGEERAKGNILERFSAQQFPDLHSELNLSSLELGDSALYFCASSPNPGEGEKLFFGSGTQLSVL.

The CDR3, as DNA: TGTGCCAGCTCATTACCGGGACAGCAATTTTATGGCTACACCTTC. Translation gives CASSLPGQQFYGYTF. V is TRBV18 and J is TRBJ1-2; 7 positions match TRBD1. Germline CDR1 is KGHSH and CDR2 is LQKENI. Trimming at V came to 5 bases and at J to 5 bases, leaving 11 bases not matched to a gene. This CDR3 is built from 15 residues.

The chain has TRBV9 and TRBJ2-1; TRBD1 is a possible D gene (5 bases). Trimming cost V 0 bases and J 4 bases, with 14 bases left between them. The CDR3 consists of 16 residues. Per germline, CDR1 SGDLS and CDR2 YYNGEE. The CDR3 DNA sequence: TGTGCCAGCAGCGTAGGACAGAGAATAGATTACAATGAGCAGTTCTTC. Protein: CASSVGQRIDYNEQFF.

The chain employs TRBV19 and TRBJ1-3; D gene unclear. Looked up from germline, CDR1 is LNHDA and CDR2 is SQIVND (reference sequence). The CDR3 is 16 amino acids. The ends were cut back, 2 bases at V and 1 base at J, with 12 bases in the middle. CDR3: CASSITGTGSGNTIYF. For the CDR3, the DNA is TGTGCCAGTAGTATAACCGGTACGGGGTCTGGAAACACCATATATTTT. The entire variable domain, with the rest obtained from reference TRBV19 and TRBJ1-3, is as follows: DGGITQSPKYLFRKEGQNVTLSCEQNLNHDAMYWYRQDPGQGLRLIYYSQIVNDFQKGDIAEGYSVSREKKESFPLTVTSAQKNPTAFYLCASSITGTGSGNTIYFGEGSWLTVV.

V gene TRBV28 combines with J gene TRBJ1-5; D gene unclear. V gave up 5 bases and J gave up 1 base, with 12 bases separating them. There are 15 residues in the CDR3. Germline V gene lookup returns CDR1 MDHEN and CDR2 SYDVKM. CDR3 nucleotides: TGTGCCAGCAGTCAAAGTGGCAGGAGCAATCAGCCCCAGCATTTT. Translation: CASSQSGRSNQPQHF.

The chain links TRBV3-1 (or the pseudogene TRBV3-2) to TRBJ1-2; 7 nucleotides line up with TRBD1. Losses at the gene ends were 1 base for V and 2 bases for J; bases not matched to a gene: 7. The CDR3 extends over 16 amino acids. Per the germline V gene, CDR1 is LGHDT and CDR2 is YNNKEL (reference sequence). CDR3 sequence reads: CASSQGWQGGNYGYTF. In DNA form, the CDR3 reads TGTGCCAGCAGCCAAGGTTGGCAGGGGGGAAACTATGGCTACACCTTC.

The chain employs TRBV27 and TRBJ1-5; possible D gene TRBD1, 6 bases. The V gene lost 6 bases and the J gene lost 2 bases, with 14 bases spanning the gap. CDR1 is MNHEY and CDR2 is SMNVEV in the germline V gene (reference sequence). The CDR3 contains 15 residues. The CDR3 spells CASSLGSGGNQPQHF. CDR3 nucleotides: TGTGCCAGCAGCCTTGGTTCAGGGGGCAATCAGCCCCAGCATTTT.

V gene TRBV4-1 combines with J gene TRBJ2-7; D possibly corresponds to TRBD2 (5 bases). The CDR3 spans 16 residues. V was trimmed by 1 base and J by 0 bases, leaving 13 bases between them. Germline V lookup: CDR1 MGHRA, CDR2 YSYEKL. The CDR3 here is CASSQVLGINSYEQYF. The CDR3 DNA is TGCGCCAGCAGCCAAGTGCTCGGGATCAACTCCTACGAGCAGTACTTC.

This chain connects TRBV29-1 to TRBJ1-1; TRBD1 matches at 7 bases. Trimming cost V 4 bases and J 6 bases; bases outside gene matches: 8. The germline V gene has CDR1 SQVTM and CDR2 ANQGSEA. The CDR3 is made up of 13 amino acids. The CDR3 loop is CSVVQGVGSEAFF. CDR3 DNA sequence: TGCAGCGTTGTTCAGGGGGTTGGCTCTGAAGCTTTCTTT.

J is TRBJ2-3 and V is TRBV4-3; possible D gene TRBD1, 6 bases. Germline lookup yields CDR1 LGHNA and CDR2 YSLEER. Trimming shortened V by 1 base and J by 1 base, and 12 bases separated the two germline ends. The CDR3 contains 16 residues. The DNA of the CDR3 is TGCGCCAGCAGCCAAGGGGTGTCAGGGGGCACAGATACGCAGTATTTT. It yields the protein CASSQGVSGGTDTQYF.

V and J are TRBV24-1 and TRBJ2-1; 11 positions match TRBD2. The CDR3 runs to 16 residues. The germline CDR1 and CDR2 sequences are KGHDR and SFDVKD. The V gene end was trimmed by 4 bases and the J gene end by 4 bases; junction bases not matched to a gene: 5. CDR3 in DNA: TGTGCCACCAGTGACCCTAGCGGGAGGCTTTACAATGAGCAGTTCTTC. Its protein is CATSDPSGRLYNEQFF.

V gene TRBV24-1 combines with J gene TRBJ2-7; D call uncertain. The germline V and J ends were trimmed by 4 bases and 3 bases, with 9 bases remaining between them. Per germline, CDR1 KGHDR and CDR2 SFDVKD. CDR3 length: 13 amino acids. Here the CDR3 DNA reads TGTGCCACCAGTGAACGCAGTTTCTACGAGCAGTACTTC. Encoded protein: CATSERSFYEQYF.

The rearrangement joins TRBV7-2 to TRBJ2-2, with D tentatively TRBD2 (6 bases). The CDR3 runs 14 residues. The V end was cut by 3 bases, the J end by 7 bases, with 12 bases between. Per germline, CDR1 SGHTA and CDR2 FQGNSA. The CDR3 DNA reads TGTGCCAGCAGCTTCCAGTGGGGGGACGGGGAGCTGTTTTTT. Translated: CASSFQWGDGELFF. Complete variable domain (other parts from reference TRBV7-2 and TRBJ2-2): GAGVSQSPSNKVTEKGKDVELRCDPISGHTALYWYRQSLGQGLEFLIYFQGNSAPDKSGLPSDRFSAERTGGSVSTLTIQRTQQEDSAVYLCASSFQWGDGELFFGEGSRLTVL.

V usage is TRBV5-5 and J usage is TRBJ1-6; 9 bases align to TRBD1. The CDR3 runs to 14 residues. Germline V lookup: CDR1 SGHKS, CDR2 YYEKEE (reference sequence). V gave up 2 bases and J gave up 8 bases; unmatched junction bases: 2. CDR3 nucleotide sequence: TGTGCCAGCAGCTTTACAGGGGGCGATTCACCCCTCCACTTT. Encoded protein: CASSFTGGDSPLHF.

This chain links TRBV2 with TRBJ2-1; D possibly corresponds to TRBD2 (5 bases). V lost 7 bases and J lost 10, with 20 bases in between. Looked up from germline, CDR1 is SNHLY and CDR2 is FYNNEI. The CDR3 covers 14 residues. DNA for the CDR3: TGTGCCAGCAAGCGAGATCGGCCATCGGGGGAGCAGTTCTTC. Its protein is CASKRDRPSGEQFF.

The chain uses TRBV6-6 and TRBJ1-5; no firm D call. Germline CDR1 reads MNHNY; CDR2 reads SVGAGI (reference sequence). CDR3 size: 12 residues. Trimming shortened V by 6 bases and J by 6 bases, and 9 bases separated the two germline ends. DNA for the CDR3: TGTGCCAGCAGCCCAGGTCCTCAGCCCCAGCATTTT. Its translation is CASSPGPQPQHF.

This clone has a single count. CDR3 in amino acids: CATSDFPTHNEQFF. In DNA, the CDR3 is TGTGCCACCAGTGATTTTCCGACACACAATGAGCAGTTCTTC. This rearrangement joins TRBV24-1 to TRBJ2-1; no clear D gene. V was cut by 1 base and J by 5 bases, with 8 bases left in between. CDR3 length: 14 residues. CDR1 KGHDR and CDR2 SFDVKD come from the germline V gene.

This chain joins TRBV24-1 and TRBJ1-3; 8 bases align to TRBD1. Trimming took 2 bases from V and 2 from J; bases not matched to a gene: 1. The CDR3 is 15 amino acids. Germline V gene data show CDR1 as KGHDR and CDR2 as SFDVKD. The CDR3 region is CATSDSTGAGNTIYF. CDR3 nucleotide sequence: TGTGCCACCAGTGATTCGACAGGGGCTGGAAACACCATATATTTT.

The V gene is TRBV19, the J gene TRBJ1-5, with a tentative D call TRBD1 (6 bases). Germline CDR1 reads LNHDA; CDR2 reads SQIVND (reference sequence). This CDR3 spans 15 amino acids. The V gene lost 7 bases and the J gene lost 6 bases, with 19 bases spanning the gap. The CDR3 nucleotides are TGTGCCAGTACCAAGGGGGTGGGTGAGGGTCAGCCCCAGCATTTT. Translated: CASTKGVGEGQPQHF. Combining the CDR3 with reference TRBV19 and TRBJ1-5 gives the whole variable domain DGGITQSPKYLFRKEGQNVTLSCEQNLNHDAMYWYRQDPGQGLRLIYYSQIVNDFQKGDIAEGYSVSREKKESFPLTVTSAQKNPTAFYLCASTKGVGEGQPQHFGDGTRLSIL.

J is TRBJ2-3 and V is TRBV29-1; no clear D gene. The CDR3 spans 12 residues. Trimming removed 7 bases from V and 4 bases from J, with 12 bases in between. Germline CDR1 reads SQVTM; CDR2 reads ANQGSEA. In nucleotides, the CDR3 is TGCAGCGCGACTTACCGGTCAGATACGCAGTATTTT. Amino acid sequence: CSATYRSDTQYF.

The rearrangement links TRBV14 to TRBJ1-2; D remains unclear. Trimming removed 0 bases from V and 8 bases from J, with 10 bases in between. The CDR3 has 13 residues. The germline gives CDR1 SGHDN, CDR2 FVKESK. Here the CDR3 reads CASSQDLFWGYTF. The CDR3 region has the DNA TGTGCCAGCAGCCAAGATCTATTTTGGGGCTACACCTTC.

The chain uses TRBV12-5 and TRBJ2-1; 7 nucleotides line up with TRBD1. The CDR3 loop spans 14 amino acids. With V trimmed by 1 base and J by 8 bases, 5 bases remained unmatched. Germline V CDR1 and CDR2: LGHNT, FRNRAP. CDR3 nucleotides: TGTGCTAGTGGTTTGGGACAGGGTTGGGATGAGCAGTTCTTC. Translation: CASGLGQGWDEQFF. Using reference TRBV12-5 and TRBJ2-1 for the parts outside the CDR3, the full variable domain is DARVTQTPRHKVTEMGQEVTMRCQPILGHNTVFWYRQTMMQGLELLAYFRNRAPLDDSGMPKDRFSAEMPDATLATLKIQPSEPRDSAVYFCASGLGQGWDEQFFGPGTRLTVL.